One and the same sample provided the 18 T cell receptor beta chains below, sequenced in a study of T-cell reconstitution after alpha-beta-depleted transplantation in children. Unique molecular identifiers were incorporated when the TCRbeta library was constructed. From the PCR reads, TCRdb called clonotypes with MiXCR, one entry per CDR3 protein. The sample holds some 500,000 distinct CDR3 sequences, 15% to 20% seen once. The sequences come from PBMCs from the stem cell graft donor, collected from the stem cell graft. These receptors all come from a human donor who donated a stem cell graft to a child with acute lymphoblastic leukemia.

This chain connects TRBV19 to TRBJ2-1; D gene ambiguous. V gave up 5 bases and J gave up 12 bases, with 14 bases separating them. In germline, CDR1 is LNHDA, CDR2 SQIVND (reference sequence). This CDR3 spans 12 amino acids. DNA for the CDR3: TGTGCCAGTAGTGTAGGTACATGGGGGCAGTTCTTC. Translating it yields CASSVGTWGQFF.

There are a few counts of this clonotype. The rearrangement uses TRBV5-5 and TRBJ2-2, with a tentative D call TRBD1 (6 bases). CDR3 length: 16 residues. Germline lookup yields CDR1 SGHKS and CDR2 YYEKEE (reference sequence). V shed 2 bases and J shed 2 bases, with 13 bases lying between them. The CDR3 nucleotides are TGTGCCAGCAGCTTAGGACAGTCGCTAAACACCGGGGAGCTGTTTTTT. It codes for CASSLGQSLNTGELFF.

This clonotype occurred a few times. The chain carries TRBV29-1 and TRBJ1-3, with 7 bases aligning to TRBD1. V lost 4 bases and J lost 0; bases outside the gene matches: 6. Germline V CDR1 and CDR2: SQVTM, ANQGSEA. This CDR3 spans 15 amino acids. The CDR3 reads CSVVWGDSSGNTIYF. In DNA form, the CDR3 reads TGCAGCGTTGTGTGGGGGGACAGCTCTGGAAACACCATATATTTT.

This clonotype was observed a handful of times. V is TRBV12-3 or TRBV12-4 and J is TRBJ1-1; D possibly corresponds to TRBD1 (5 bases). V was cut by 6 bases and J by 6 bases, with 14 bases left in between. The CDR3 totals 13 residues. For the CDR3, the DNA is TGTGCCAGCAGCTGGTCCTCGGGGCCTGAAGCTTTCTTT. Translating gives CASSWSSGPEAFF.

The chain links TRBV29-1 to TRBJ2-2; D gene unclear. Trimming removed 6 bases at V and 4 bases at J, with 9 bases between. Germline CDR1 is SQVTM and CDR2 is ANQGSEA. CDR3 length equals 12 residues. CDR3: CSVDQLTGELFF. CDR3 bases: TGCAGCGTGGACCAACTCACCGGGGAGCTGTTTTTT.

The chain recombines TRBV7-9 with TRBJ2-5; 7 bases match TRBD1. The CDR3 consists of 16 residues. Trimming removed 5 bases from V and 2 bases from J; junction bases left unmatched: 11. Germline CDR1 is SEHNR and CDR2 is FQNEAQ (reference sequence). CDR3 nucleotide sequence: TGTGCCAGCAGCGGTAGAGGGACAGACATTCAAGAGACCCAGTACTTC. Translating gives CASSGRGTDIQETQYF.

In its sample, this clonotype was seen a few times. The chain joins TRBV20-1 to TRBJ2-1; TRBD2 is a possible D gene (6 bases). Per the germline V gene, CDR1 is DFQATT and CDR2 is SNEGSKA (reference sequence). Trimming removed 0 bases from V and 3 bases from J, with 12 bases in between. CDR3 length: 15 residues. The CDR3 is CSAREASEFYNEQFF. For the CDR3, the DNA is TGCAGTGCTAGAGAGGCTAGCGAGTTCTACAATGAGCAGTTCTTC.

This clonotype was seen repeatedly, ten times or more. This chain connects TRBV12-3 or TRBV12-4 to TRBJ1-1, with D unresolved. V shed 6 bases and J shed 4 bases, with 9 bases lying between them. The CDR3 contains 12 residues. The CDR3 region has the DNA TGTGCCAGCAGCCTCTGGGGCACTGAAGCTTTCTTT. As protein: CASSLWGTEAFF.

V and J are TRBV5-1 and TRBJ2-7; D perhaps matches TRBD1 (5 bases). The V gene lost 7 bases and the J gene lost 1 base, with 15 bases spanning the gap. CDR1 and CDR2 (germline): SGHRS, YFSETQ. This CDR3 has 14 residues. The CDR3 DNA reads TGCGCCAGCCGCAACTCAGGGATATCCTACGAGCAGTACTTC. Its protein product is CASRNSGISYEQYF.

The rearrangement uses TRBV27 and TRBJ1-1; 7 bases line up with TRBD1. Germline V gives CDR1 MNHEY, CDR2 SMNVEV (reference sequence). This CDR3 has 13 amino acids. V was pared by 4 bases and J by 6 bases, with 5 bases of the junction left unmatched. CDR3: CASSSQGSPEAFF. CDR3 coding DNA: TGTGCCAGCAGTTCACAGGGGAGCCCTGAAGCTTTCTTT.

V gene TRBV7-9 combines with J gene TRBJ2-1; 7 bases align to TRBD1. The CDR3 contains 14 residues. The germline CDR1 and CDR2 sequences are SEHNR and FQNEAQ (reference sequence). After removal of 5 bases from V and 10 bases from J, the junction contained 11 bases not matched to a gene. The CDR3 bases are TGTGCCAGCAGCGATGGCTACAGGGGTGGGGAGCAGTTCTTC. The encoded protein is CASSDGYRGGEQFF.

This clonotype has ten or more counts. This rearrangement joins TRBV12-3 or TRBV12-4 to TRBJ1-2; D is unresolved. Deletions cut 7 bases from V and 5 bases from J, with 17 bases between. This CDR3 region has 14 residues. CDR3 DNA sequence: TGTGCCAGCACCGGCGCGGGAGCTCCGTATGGCTACACCTTC. Translating gives CASTGAGAPYGYTF.

The V gene is TRBV27, the J gene TRBJ2-1, with 9 bases lining up with TRBD2. This CDR3 comprises 13 residues. After removal of 10 bases from V and 2 bases from J, the junction contained 3 bases not matched to a gene. CDR1 is MNHEY and CDR2 is SMNVEV in the germline V gene (reference sequence). The CDR3 DNA reads as TGTGCCACCTCTAGCGGGACCTACAATGAGCAGTTCTTC. Its translation is CATSSGTYNEQFF.

The chain joins TRBV19 to TRBJ2-1; 11 bases map to TRBD1. CDR3 size: 14 residues. CDR1 is LNHDA and CDR2 is SQIVND in the germline V gene (reference sequence). The CDR3 loop reads CGSGTGGSYNEQFF. CDR3 bases: TGTGGCTCAGGGACAGGGGGGTCCTACAATGAGCAGTTCTTC.

This chain links TRBV3-1 with TRBJ2-5; either TRBD1 or TRBD2 may fit D (5 bases each). There are 14 residues in the CDR3. Germline lookup yields CDR1 LGHDT and CDR2 YNNKEL (reference sequence). The V gene lost 0 bases and the J gene lost 5 bases, with 10 bases spanning the gap. Written as DNA, the CDR3 is TGTGCCAGCAGCCAAGATCGGTGGGGGGAGACCCAGTACTTC. Amino acid sequence: CASSQDRWGETQYF.

This clonotype has a handful of counts. The chain uses TRBV20-1 and TRBJ1-2; no clear D. The V and J ends lost 5 bases and 3 bases respectively, with 7 bases between them. Looked up from germline, CDR1 is DFQATT and CDR2 is SNEGSKA (reference sequence). The CDR3 contains 11 residues. This CDR3 is CSAPVDYGYTF. The CDR3 DNA reads as TGCAGTGCTCCGGTCGACTATGGCTACACCTTC.

This clonotype has more than one count but fewer than ten. This chain links TRBV9 with TRBJ2-2, with D tentatively TRBD1 (6 bases). Germline CDR1 SGDLS, CDR2 YYNGEE. V was clipped by 2 bases and J by 6 bases, with 8 bases between them. The CDR3 spans 13 residues. CDR3 nucleotide sequence: TGTGCCAGCAGCGTTACAGGGTCCGGGGAGCTGTTTTTT. Its translation is CASSVTGSGELFF.

The chain is built from TRBV20-1 and TRBJ2-3; 9 bases agree with TRBD2. Per germline, CDR1 DFQATT and CDR2 SNEGSKA (reference sequence). V was pared by 5 bases and J by 4 bases, with 10 bases of the junction left unmatched. CDR3 size: 15 residues. The CDR3 sequence: CSARLGGLAPDTQYF. The CDR3 DNA reads as TGCAGTGCTCGCCTCGGCGGACTAGCGCCAGATACGCAGTATTTT.